This T cell receptor (beta chain) emerged from a study of blood T cell repertoires in COVID-19. Germline assignment: CDR1 WSHSY and CDR2 SAAADI. The V and J ends lost 4 bases and 7 bases respectively, with 14 bases between them. The CDR3 consists of 14 residues. Assay: immunoSEQ multiplex PCR; the TCRdb copy retains only in-frame clones and omits some. The table lists 150,000 to 200,000 clones, around 85% of them singletons. J is TRBJ2-1 and V is TRBV10-2; TRBD1 might be the D (6 bases). This clonotype was obtained from a middle-aged man who had recovered from COVID-19. The sequencing input was PBMCs or T cells enriched from blood (not recorded which). CDR3 protein: CASSGTENRNEQFF. CDR3 nucleotide sequence: TGCGCCAGCAGTGGGACAGAGAATAGGAATGAGCAGTTCTTC.